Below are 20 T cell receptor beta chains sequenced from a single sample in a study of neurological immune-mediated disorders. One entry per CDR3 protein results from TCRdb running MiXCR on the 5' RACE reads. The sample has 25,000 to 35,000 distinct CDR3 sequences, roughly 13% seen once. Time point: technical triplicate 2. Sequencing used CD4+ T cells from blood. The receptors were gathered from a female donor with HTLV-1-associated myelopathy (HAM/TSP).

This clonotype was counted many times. The CDR3 loop is CATSDHSMRPGELFF. DNA of the CDR3: TGTGCCACCAGCGACCACTCAATGCGTCCCGGGGAGCTGTTTTTT. This chain joins TRBV15 and TRBJ2-2, with D uncertain. Looked up from germline, CDR1 is LNHNV and CDR2 is YYDKDF (reference sequence). V lost 5 bases, J lost 6 bases, and 16 bases lay in between. This CDR3 comprises 15 residues.

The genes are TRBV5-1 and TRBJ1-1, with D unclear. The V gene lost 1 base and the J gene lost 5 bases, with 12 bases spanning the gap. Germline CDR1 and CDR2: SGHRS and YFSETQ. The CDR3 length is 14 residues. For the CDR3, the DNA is TGCGCCAGCAGCTTGACAGCCCGGGGAACTGAAGCTTTCTTT. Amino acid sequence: CASSLTARGTEAFF.

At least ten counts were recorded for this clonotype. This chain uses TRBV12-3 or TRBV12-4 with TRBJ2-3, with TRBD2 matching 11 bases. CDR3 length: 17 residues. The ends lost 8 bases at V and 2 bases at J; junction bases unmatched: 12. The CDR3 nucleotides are TGTGCCAGCCGCTCCCTAGCGGGGGGCCGATTCACAGATACGCAGTATTTT. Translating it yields CASRSLAGGRFTDTQYF.

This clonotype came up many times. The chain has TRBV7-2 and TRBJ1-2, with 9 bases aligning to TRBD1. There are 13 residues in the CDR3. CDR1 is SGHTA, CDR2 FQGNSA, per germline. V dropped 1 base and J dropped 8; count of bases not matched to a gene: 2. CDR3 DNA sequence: TGTGCCAGCAGCTTAGACAGGGGGCGGGGCTACACCTTC. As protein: CASSLDRGRGYTF.

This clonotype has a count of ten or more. This chain's CDR3 is CASSPGVGSGGASSTGELFF. The CDR3 DNA sequence: TGTGCCAGCAGCCCCGGTGTTGGGAGCGGGGGGGCCTCGAGCACCGGGGAGCTGTTTTTT. The chain has TRBV7-2 and TRBJ2-2; the match to TRBD2 covers 10 bases. The trim removed 5 bases at V and 4 bases at J, leaving 19 bases unmatched. The germline gives CDR1 SGHTA, CDR2 FQGNSA. The CDR3 length is 20 residues.

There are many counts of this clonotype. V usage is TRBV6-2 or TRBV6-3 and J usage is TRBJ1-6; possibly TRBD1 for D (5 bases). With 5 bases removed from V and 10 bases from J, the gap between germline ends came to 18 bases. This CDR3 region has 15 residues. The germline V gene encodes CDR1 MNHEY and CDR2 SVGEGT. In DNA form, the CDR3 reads TGTGCCAGCAGTCCGGGGACTCCCTATTGGTCACCCCTCCACTTT. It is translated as CASSPGTPYWSPLHF.

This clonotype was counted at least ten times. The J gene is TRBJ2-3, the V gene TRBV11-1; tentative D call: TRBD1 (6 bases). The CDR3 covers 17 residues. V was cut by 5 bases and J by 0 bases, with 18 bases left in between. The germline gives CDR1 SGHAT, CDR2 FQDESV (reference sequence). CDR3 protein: CASSRAGTTSSTDTQYF. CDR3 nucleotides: TGTGCCAGCAGCCGGGCCGGGACAACTTCTAGCACAGATACGCAGTATTTT.

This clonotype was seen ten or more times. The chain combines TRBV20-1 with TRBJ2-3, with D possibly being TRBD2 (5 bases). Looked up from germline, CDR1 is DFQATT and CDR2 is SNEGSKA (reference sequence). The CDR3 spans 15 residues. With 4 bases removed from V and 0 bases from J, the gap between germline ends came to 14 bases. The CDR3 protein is CSANFGDISTDTQYF. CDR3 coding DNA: TGCAGTGCTAACTTCGGGGATATCAGCACAGATACGCAGTATTTT.

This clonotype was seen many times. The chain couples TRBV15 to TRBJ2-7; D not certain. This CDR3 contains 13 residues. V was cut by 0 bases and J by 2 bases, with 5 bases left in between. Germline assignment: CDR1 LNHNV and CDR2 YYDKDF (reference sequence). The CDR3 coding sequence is TGTGCCACCAGCAGAGACCCAACCTACGAGCAGTACTTC. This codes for CATSRDPTYEQYF.

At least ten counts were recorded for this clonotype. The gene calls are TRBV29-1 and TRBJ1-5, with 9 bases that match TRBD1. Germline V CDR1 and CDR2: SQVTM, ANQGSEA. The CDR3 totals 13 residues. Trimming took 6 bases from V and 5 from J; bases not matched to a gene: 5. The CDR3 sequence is CSVGQGRDQPQHF. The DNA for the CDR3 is TGCAGCGTGGGACAGGGAAGGGATCAGCCCCAGCATTTT.

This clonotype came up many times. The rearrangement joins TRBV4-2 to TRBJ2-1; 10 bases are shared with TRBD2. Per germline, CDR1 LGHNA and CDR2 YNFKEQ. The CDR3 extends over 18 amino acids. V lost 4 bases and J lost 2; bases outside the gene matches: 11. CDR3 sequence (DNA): TGTGCCAGCAGCCCGACACCGGGACTAGCGACCCCCTACAATGAGCAGTTCTTC. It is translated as CASSPTPGLATPYNEQFF.

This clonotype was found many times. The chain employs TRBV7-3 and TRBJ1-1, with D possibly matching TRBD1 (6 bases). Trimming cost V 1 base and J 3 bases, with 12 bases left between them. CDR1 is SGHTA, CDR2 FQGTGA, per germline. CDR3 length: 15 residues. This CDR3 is CASSLRADSYTEAFF. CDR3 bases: TGTGCCAGCAGCTTAAGGGCGGACAGTTACACTGAAGCTTTCTTT.

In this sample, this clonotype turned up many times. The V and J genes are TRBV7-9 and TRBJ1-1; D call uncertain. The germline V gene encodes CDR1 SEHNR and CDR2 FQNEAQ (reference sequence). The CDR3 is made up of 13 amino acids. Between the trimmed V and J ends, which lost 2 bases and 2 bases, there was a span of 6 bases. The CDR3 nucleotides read TGTGCCAGCAGCTTACGGGGAAACACTGAAGCTTTCTTT. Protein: CASSLRGNTEAFF.

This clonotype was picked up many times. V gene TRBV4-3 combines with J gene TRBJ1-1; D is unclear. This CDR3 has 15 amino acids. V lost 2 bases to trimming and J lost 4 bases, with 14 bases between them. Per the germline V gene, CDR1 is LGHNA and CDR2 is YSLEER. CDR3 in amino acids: CASSQRLVAGTEAFF. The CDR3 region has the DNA TGCGCCAGCAGCCAAAGATTGGTGGCGGGCACTGAAGCTTTCTTT.

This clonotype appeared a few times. This CDR3 reads CSAGKGAEGDNEQFF. The CDR3 DNA sequence: TGCAGTGCTGGAAAGGGGGCGGAGGGGGACAATGAGCAGTTCTTC. V usage is TRBV20-1 and J usage is TRBJ2-1, with D possibly matching TRBD1 (7 bases). Germline V lookup: CDR1 DFQATT, CDR2 SNEGSKA (reference sequence). The V end lost 5 bases, the J end lost 5 bases, and 19 bases lay between the germline ends. The CDR3 totals 15 residues.

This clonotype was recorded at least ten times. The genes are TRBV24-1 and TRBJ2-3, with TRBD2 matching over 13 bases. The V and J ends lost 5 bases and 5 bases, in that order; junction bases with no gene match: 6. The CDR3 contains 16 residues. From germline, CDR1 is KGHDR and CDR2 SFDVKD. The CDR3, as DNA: TGTGCCACCAGTGTGGCCCGGACTAGCGGGAGAGATACGCAGTATTTT. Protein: CATSVARTSGRDTQYF.

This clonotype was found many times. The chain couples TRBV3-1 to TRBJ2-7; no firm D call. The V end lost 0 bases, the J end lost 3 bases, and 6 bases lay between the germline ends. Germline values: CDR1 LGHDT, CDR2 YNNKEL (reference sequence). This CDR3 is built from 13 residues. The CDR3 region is CASSQEAVYEQYF. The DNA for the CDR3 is TGTGCCAGCAGCCAAGAGGCAGTCTACGAGCAGTACTTC.

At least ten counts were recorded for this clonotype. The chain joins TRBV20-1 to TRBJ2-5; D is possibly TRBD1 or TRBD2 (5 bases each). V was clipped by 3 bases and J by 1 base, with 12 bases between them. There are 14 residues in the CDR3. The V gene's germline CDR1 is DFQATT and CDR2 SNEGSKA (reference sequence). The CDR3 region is CSASRDGAQETQYF. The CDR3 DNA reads TGCAGTGCTAGTAGGGACGGGGCCCAAGAGACCCAGTACTTC.

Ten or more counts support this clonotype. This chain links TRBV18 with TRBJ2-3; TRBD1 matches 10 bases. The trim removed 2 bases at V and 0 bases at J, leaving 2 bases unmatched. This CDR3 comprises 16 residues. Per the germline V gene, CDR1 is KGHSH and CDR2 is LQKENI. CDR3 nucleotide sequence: TGTGCCAGCTCACCATGGACAGGGGGTAGCACAGATACGCAGTATTTT. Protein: CASSPWTGGSTDTQYF.

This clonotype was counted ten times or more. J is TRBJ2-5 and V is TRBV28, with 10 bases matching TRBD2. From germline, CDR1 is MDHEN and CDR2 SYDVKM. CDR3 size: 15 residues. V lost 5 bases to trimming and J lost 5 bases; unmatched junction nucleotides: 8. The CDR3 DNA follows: TGTGCCAGCAGTATCCTTGGAGCGGGGGGGGAGACCCAGTACTTC. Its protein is CASSILGAGGETQYF.